This T cell receptor (beta chain) is drawn from a study of vaccination effects on CD4 cells after COVID-19. Sequencing followed a ViraFEST assay step that expanded antigen-specific CD4+ T cells with viral peptide pools. After roughly 9 days in culture, the CD4+ T cells were isolated. Vaccinated participants had no history of SARS-CoV-2 infection and tested negative for nucleocapsid antibodies. On day 3 and again on day 7, half the medium was replaced with IL-2 medium. Note on this clone: Its antigen is still unknown.

Germline CDR1 is SNHLY and CDR2 is FYNNEI. Trimming shortened V by 6 bases and J by 0 bases, and 12 bases separated the two germline ends. The CDR3 is made up of 15 amino acids. Study-wide findings and caveats: Of the vaccine-induced clones from healthy vaccinees, merely 1 of 255 recognized common cold coronaviruses as well.

Assay: immunoSEQ multiplex PCR; the TCRdb copy retains only in-frame clones and omits some. The sample includes roughly 25,000 clones, 60% to 85% of them seen just once. The chain carries TRBV2 and TRBJ1-5; D not resolved. The source material was CD4+ T cells from PBMCs cultured with HCoV-OC43 spike peptides, sampled before COVID-19 vaccination. Subset given: HCoV-OC43 spike overlapping peptide pool stimulation. This receptor was identified in a human donor who received a COVID-19 vaccine. The CDR3 sequence: CASRVETRSNQPQHF. The CDR3 DNA is TGTGCCAGCAGGGTTGAGACTCGTAGCAATCAGCCCCAGCATTTT.